This record concerns one TCR beta chain sequence. Its cognate antigen is unknown. The data belong to a study of cytomegalovirus exposure and HLA in healthy donors. Trimming removed 0 bases from V and 1 base from J; junction bases left unmatched: 12. The germline CDR1 and CDR2 sequences are SGHVS and FNYEAQ. The CDR3 contains 19 residues. It was with 60 Vbeta and 13 Jbeta primers that the PCR ran. Authors' analysis steps: As a later analysis found, there were 60 million to 90 million unique TCR beta chains, of which roughly 11 million were shared. Produced via immunoSEQ multiplex PCR; TCRdb's table is partial and in-frame only. The V and J calls and clone size come from that table; D and trimming were worked out from the DNA. The sample records about 160,000 clones, more than 65% being singletons. Points from the study as a whole: V segments that were indistinguishable, TRBV6-2 and TRBV6-3 among them, were omitted from analysis. Cytomegalovirus association was listed for roughly 160 TCR beta chains. Being productive about 90% or about 30% of the time was typical of most TCR beta V segments in an earlier analysis.

The sequence was collected from a woman aged 45-65 years in good health and CMV-seronegative. The rearrangement links TRBV7-6 to TRBJ1-3, with 7 bases that match TRBD1. Sequenced material: PBMCs. The CDR3, as DNA: TGTGCCAGCAGCTTAGCCGCCAGGGGGGCCCTCCCATCTGGAAACACCATATATTTT. This translates into CASSLAARGALPSGNTIYF.